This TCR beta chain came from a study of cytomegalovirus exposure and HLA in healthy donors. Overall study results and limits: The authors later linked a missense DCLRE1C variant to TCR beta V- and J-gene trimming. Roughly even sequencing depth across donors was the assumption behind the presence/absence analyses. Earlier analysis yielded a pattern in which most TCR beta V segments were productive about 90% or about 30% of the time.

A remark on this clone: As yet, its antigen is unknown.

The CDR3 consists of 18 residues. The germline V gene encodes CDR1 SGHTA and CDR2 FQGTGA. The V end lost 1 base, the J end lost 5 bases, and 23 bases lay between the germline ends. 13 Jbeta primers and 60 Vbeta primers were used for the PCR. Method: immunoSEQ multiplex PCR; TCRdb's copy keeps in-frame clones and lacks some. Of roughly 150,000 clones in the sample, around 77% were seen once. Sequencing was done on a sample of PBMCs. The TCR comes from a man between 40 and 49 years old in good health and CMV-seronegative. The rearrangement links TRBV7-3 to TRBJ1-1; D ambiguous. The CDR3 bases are TGTGCCAGCAGCTTAAAGACGGCCCCTGGTGCGGGAGGAACTGAAGCTTTCTTT. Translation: CASSLKTAPGAGGTEAFF.